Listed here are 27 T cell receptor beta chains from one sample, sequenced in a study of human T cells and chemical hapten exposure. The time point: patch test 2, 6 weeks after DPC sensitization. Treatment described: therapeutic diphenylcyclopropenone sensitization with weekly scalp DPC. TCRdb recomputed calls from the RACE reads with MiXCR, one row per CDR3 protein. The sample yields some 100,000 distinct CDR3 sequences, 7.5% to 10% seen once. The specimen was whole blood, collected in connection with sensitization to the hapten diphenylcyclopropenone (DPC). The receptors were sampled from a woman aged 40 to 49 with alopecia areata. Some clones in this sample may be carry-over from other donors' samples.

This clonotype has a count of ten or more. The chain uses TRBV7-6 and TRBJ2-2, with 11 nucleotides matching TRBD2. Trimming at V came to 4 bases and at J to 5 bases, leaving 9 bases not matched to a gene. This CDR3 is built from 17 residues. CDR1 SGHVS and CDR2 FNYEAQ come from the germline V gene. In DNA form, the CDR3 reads TGTGCCAGCAGCTCTCCCACTAGCGGGAGAGGAACCGGGGAGCTGTTTTTT. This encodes CASSSPTSGRGTGELFF.

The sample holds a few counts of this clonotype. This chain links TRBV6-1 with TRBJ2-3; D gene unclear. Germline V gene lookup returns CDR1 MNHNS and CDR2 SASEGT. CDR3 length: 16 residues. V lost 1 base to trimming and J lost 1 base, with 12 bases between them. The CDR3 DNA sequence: TGTGCCAGCAGTGAAGGGGTAGGGTTGGGCACAGATACGCAGTATTTT. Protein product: CASSEGVGLGTDTQYF.

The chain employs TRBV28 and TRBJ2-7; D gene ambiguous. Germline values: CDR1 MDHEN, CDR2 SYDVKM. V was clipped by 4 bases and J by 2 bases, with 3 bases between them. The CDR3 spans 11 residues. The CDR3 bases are TGTGCCAGCAGTTGGACCTACGAGCAGTACTTC. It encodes CASSWTYEQYF.

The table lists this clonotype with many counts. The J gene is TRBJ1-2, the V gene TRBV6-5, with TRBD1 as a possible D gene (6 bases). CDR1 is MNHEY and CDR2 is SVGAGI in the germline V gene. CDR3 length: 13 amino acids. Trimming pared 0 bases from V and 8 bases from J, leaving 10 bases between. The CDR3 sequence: CASSYSQGGGYTF. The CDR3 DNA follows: TGTGCCAGCAGTTACTCACAGGGAGGGGGCTACACCTTC.

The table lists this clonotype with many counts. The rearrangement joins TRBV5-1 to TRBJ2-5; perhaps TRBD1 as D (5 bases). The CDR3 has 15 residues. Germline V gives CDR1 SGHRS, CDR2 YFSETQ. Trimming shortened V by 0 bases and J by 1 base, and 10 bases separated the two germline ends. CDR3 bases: TGCGCCAGCAGCTTGGTATCCAGGGCCCAAGAGACCCAGTACTTC. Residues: CASSLVSRAQETQYF.

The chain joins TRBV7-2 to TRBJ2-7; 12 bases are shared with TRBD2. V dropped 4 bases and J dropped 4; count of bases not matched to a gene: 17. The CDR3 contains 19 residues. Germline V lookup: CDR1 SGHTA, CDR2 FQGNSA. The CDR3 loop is CASSSGRLAGVGRPYEQYF. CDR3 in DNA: TGTGCCAGCAGCTCTGGACGACTAGCGGGAGTGGGTCGACCTTACGAGCAGTACTTC.

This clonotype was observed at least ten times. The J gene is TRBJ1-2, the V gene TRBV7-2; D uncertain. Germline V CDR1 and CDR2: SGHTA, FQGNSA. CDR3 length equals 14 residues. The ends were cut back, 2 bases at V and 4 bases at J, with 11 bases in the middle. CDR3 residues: CASSLSRASYGYTF. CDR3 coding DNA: TGTGCCAGCAGCTTAAGTAGGGCTTCCTATGGCTACACCTTC.

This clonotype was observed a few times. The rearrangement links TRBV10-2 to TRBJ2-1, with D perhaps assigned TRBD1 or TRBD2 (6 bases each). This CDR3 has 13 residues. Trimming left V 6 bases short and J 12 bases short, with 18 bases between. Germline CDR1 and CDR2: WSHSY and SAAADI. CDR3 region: CASRILPEGGQFF. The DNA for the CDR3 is TGCGCCAGCAGGATCCTCCCCGAGGGGGGGCAGTTCTTC.

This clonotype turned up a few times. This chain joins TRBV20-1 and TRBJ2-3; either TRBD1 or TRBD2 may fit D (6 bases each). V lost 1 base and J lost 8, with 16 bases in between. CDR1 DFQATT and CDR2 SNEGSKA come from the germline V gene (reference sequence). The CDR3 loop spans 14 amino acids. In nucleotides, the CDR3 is TGCAGTGCTAGAGTGGGCTGGGGGGCCAGTACGCAGTATTTT. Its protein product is CSARVGWGASTQYF.

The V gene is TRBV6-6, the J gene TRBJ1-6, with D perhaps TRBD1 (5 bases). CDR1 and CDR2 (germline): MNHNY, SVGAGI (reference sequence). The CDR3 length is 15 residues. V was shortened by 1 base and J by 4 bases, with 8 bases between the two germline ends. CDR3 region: CASSYWQGYNSPLHF. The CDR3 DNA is TGTGCCAGCAGTTACTGGCAGGGTTATAATTCACCCCTCCACTTT.

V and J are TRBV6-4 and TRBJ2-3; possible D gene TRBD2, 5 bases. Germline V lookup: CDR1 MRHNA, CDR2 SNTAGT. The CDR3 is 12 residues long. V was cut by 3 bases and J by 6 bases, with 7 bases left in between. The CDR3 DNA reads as TGTGCCAGCAGTGATGGAGGCGATACGCAGTATTTT. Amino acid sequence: CASSDGGDTQYF.

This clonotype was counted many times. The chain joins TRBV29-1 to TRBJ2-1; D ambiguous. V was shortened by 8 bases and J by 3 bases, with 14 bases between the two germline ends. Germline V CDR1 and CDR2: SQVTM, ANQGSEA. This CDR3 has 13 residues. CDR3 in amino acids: CSPVVWGYNEQFF. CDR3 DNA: TGCAGCCCCGTTGTTTGGGGCTACAATGAGCAGTTCTTC.

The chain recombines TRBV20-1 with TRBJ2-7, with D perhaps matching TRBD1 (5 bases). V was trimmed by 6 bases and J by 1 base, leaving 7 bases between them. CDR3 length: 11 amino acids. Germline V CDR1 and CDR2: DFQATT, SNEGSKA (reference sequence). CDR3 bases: TGCAGTGCAAGACAGTCCTACGAGCAGTACTTC. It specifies CSARQSYEQYF.

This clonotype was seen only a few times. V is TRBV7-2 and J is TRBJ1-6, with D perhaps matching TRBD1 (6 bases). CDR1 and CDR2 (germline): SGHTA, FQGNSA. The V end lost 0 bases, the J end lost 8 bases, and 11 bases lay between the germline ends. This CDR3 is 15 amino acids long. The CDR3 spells CASSLAGTFDSPLHF. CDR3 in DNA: TGTGCCAGCAGCTTAGCCGGGACATTTGATTCACCCCTCCACTTT.

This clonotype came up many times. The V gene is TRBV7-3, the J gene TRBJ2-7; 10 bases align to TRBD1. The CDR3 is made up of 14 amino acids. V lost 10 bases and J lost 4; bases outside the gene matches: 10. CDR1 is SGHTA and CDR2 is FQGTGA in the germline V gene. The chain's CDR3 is CATSGDRGVYEQYF. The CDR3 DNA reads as TGTGCCACCTCTGGGGACAGGGGAGTTTACGAGCAGTACTTC. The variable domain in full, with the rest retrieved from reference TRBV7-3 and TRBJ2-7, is GAGVSQTPSNKVTEKGKYVELRCDPISGHTALYWYRQSLGQGPEFLIYFQGTGAADDSGLPNDRFFAVRPEGSVSTLKIQRTERGDSAVYLCATSGDRGVYEQYFGPGTRLTVT.

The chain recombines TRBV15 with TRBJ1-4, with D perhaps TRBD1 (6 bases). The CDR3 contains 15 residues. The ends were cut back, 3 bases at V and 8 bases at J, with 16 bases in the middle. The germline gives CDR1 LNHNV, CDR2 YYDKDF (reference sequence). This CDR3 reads CATSRSLQGWEKLFF. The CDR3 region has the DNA TGTGCCACCAGCAGGAGTTTACAGGGTTGGGAAAAACTGTTTTTT.

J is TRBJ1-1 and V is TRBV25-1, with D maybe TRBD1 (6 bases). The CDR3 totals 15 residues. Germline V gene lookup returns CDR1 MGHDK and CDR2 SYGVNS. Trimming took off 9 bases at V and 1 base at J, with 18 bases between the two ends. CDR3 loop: CASAPPRGRNTEAFF. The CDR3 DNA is TGTGCCAGTGCCCCCCCCAGGGGCCGGAACACTGAAGCTTTCTTT.

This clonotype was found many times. CDR3: CASGQNSYEQYF. In DNA, the CDR3 is TGTGCCAGCGGCCAGAACTCCTACGAGCAGTACTTC. The chain joins TRBV6-2 or TRBV6-3 to TRBJ2-7; no clear D. V was clipped by 8 bases and J by 0 bases, with 8 bases between them. This CDR3 is built from 12 residues. Germline CDR1 reads MNHEY; CDR2 reads SVGEGT.

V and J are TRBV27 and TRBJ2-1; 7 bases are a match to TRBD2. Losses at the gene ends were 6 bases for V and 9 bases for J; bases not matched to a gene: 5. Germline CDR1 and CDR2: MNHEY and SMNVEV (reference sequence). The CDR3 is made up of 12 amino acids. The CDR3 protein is CASSPLASEQFF. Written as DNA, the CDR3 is TGTGCCAGCAGCCCACTAGCGAGTGAGCAGTTCTTC.

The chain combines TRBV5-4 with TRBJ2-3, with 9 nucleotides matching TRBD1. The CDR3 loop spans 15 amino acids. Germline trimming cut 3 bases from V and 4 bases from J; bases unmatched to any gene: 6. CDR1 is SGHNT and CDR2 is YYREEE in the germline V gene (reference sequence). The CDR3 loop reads CASSSGQGSSDTQYF. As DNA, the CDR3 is TGTGCCAGCAGCTCGGGACAGGGTTCGTCAGATACGCAGTATTTT.

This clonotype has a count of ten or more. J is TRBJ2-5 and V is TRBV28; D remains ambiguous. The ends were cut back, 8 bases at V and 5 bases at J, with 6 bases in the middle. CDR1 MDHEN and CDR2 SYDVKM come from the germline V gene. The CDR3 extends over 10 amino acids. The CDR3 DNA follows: TGTGCCAGCGCCGCCGAGACCCAGTACTTC. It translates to CASAAETQYF.

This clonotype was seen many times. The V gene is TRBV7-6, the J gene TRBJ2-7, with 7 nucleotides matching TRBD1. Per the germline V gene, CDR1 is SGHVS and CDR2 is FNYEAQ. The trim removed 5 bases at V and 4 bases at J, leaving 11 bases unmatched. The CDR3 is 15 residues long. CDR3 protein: CASSEGDSQTYEQYF. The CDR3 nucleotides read TGTGCCAGCAGCGAGGGGGACAGTCAGACTTACGAGCAGTACTTC.

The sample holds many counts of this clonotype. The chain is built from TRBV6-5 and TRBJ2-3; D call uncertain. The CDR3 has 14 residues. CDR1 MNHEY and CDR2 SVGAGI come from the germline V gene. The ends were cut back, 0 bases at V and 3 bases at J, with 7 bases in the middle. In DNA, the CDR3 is TGTGCCAGCAGTTACTCAGGAGTAACAGATACGCAGTATTTT. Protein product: CASSYSGVTDTQYF.

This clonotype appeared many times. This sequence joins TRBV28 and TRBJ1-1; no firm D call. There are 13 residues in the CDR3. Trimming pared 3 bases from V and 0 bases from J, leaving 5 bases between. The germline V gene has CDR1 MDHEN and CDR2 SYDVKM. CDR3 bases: TGTGCCAGCAGTTTCCGATTGAACACTGAAGCTTTCTTT. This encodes CASSFRLNTEAFF. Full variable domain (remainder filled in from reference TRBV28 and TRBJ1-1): DVKVTQSSRYLVKRTGEKVFLECVQDMDHENMFWYRQDPGLGLRLIYFSYDVKMKEKGDIPEGYSVSREKKERFSLILESASTNQTSMYLCASSFRLNTEAFFGQGTRLTVV.

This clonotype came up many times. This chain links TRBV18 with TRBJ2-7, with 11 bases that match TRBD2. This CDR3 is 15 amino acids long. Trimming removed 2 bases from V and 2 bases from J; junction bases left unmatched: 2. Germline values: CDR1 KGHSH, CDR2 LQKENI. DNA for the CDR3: TGTGCCAGCTCACCAACGGGACTAGCGGCCTACGAGCAGTACTTC. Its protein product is CASSPTGLAAYEQYF.

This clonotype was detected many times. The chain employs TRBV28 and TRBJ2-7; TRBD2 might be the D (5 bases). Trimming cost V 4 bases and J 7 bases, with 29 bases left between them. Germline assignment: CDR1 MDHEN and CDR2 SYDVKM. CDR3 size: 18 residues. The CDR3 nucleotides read TGTGCCAGCAGTTATAGTGGTGGGTTATCGCCCACCGGGGTGGAGCAGTACTTC. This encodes CASSYSGGLSPTGVEQYF. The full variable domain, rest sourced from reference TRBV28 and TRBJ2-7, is DVKVTQSSRYLVKRTGEKVFLECVQDMDHENMFWYRQDPGLGLRLIYFSYDVKMKEKGDIPEGYSVSREKKERFSLILESASTNQTSMYLCASSYSGGLSPTGVEQYFGPGTRLTVT.

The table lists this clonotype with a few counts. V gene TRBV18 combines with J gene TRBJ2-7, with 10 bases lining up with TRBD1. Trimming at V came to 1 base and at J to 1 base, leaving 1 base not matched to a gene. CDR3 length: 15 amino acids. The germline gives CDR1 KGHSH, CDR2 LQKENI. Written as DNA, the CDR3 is TGTGCCAGCTCACCACAGGGACAGGGGTCCTACGAGCAGTACTTC. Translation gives CASSPQGQGSYEQYF. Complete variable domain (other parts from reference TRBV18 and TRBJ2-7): NAGVMQNPRHLVRRRGQEARLRCSPMKGHSHVYWYRQLPEEGLKFMVYLQKENIIDESGMPKERFSAEFPKEGPSILRIQQVVRGDSAAYFCASSPQGQGSYEQYFGPGTRLTVT.